This entry concerns a single T cell receptor (beta chain). Its antigen is unknown. This sample stems from a study of blood T cells in healthy people across ages. The CDR3 sequence is 14 residues long. Germline CDR1 SGDLS, CDR2 YYNGEE. Losses at the gene ends were 4 bases for V and 7 bases for J; bases not matched to a gene: 5. A second 7 to 11 cycle PCR used barcoded and J-beta primers. All samples gave at least 2.5 million CDR3-containing paired-end reads. Using its own MiXCR run on the 5' RACE reads, TCRdb lists one record per CDR3 protein. The sample has some 930,000 distinct CDR3 sequences; 25% to 35% are singletons. Findings and caveats of the study: Age advanced and TCR beta diversity per million T cells fell, roughly linearly.

Another study also made use of these data, one on T cells of mothers and their children. As that study records: Related and unrelated pairs show similar shaping of TCR recombination output by thymic selection.

The V call is TRBV9, the J call TRBJ2-1; 10 nucleotides align to TRBD1. The sequenced material came from blood. This receptor was obtained from a woman aged 40 to 55 in good health. As DNA, the CDR3 is TGTGCCAGCAGCCCGGACAGGGGGTGGAATGAGCAGTTCTTC. Translating it yields CASSPDRGWNEQFF.